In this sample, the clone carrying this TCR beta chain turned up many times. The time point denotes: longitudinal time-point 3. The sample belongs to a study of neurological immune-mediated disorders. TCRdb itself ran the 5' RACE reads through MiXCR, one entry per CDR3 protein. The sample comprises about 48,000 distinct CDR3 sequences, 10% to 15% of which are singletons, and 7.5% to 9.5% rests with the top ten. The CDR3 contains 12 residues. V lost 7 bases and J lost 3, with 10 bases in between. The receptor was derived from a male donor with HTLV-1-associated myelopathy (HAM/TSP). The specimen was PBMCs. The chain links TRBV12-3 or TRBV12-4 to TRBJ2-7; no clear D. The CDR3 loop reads CASKYSGYEQYF. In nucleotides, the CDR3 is TGTGCCAGCAAGTATTCGGGCTACGAGCAGTACTTC.